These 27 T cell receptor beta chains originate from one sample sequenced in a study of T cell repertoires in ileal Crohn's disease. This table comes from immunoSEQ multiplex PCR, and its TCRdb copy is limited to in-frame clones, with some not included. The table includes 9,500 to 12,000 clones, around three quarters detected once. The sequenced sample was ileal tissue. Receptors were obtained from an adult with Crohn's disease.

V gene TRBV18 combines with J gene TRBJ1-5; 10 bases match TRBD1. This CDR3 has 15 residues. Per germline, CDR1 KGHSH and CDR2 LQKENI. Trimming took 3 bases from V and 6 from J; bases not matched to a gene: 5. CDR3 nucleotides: TGTGCCAGCTCACCGACAGGGGGCGCGGGTCAGCCCCAGCATTTT. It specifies CASSPTGGAGQPQHF.

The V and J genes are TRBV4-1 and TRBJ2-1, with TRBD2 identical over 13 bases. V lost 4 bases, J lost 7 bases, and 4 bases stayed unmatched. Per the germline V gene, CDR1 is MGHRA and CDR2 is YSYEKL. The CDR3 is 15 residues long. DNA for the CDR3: TGCGCCAGCAGCCTACTAGCGGGGGGGCGTAATGAGCAGTTCTTC. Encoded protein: CASSLLAGGRNEQFF.

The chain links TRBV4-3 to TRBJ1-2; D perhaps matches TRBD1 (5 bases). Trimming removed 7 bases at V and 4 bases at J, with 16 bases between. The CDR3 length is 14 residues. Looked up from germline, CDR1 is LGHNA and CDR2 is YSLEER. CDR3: CASNTFTGGYGYTF. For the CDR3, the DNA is TGCGCCAGCAACACGTTCACAGGCGGCTATGGCTACACCTTC.

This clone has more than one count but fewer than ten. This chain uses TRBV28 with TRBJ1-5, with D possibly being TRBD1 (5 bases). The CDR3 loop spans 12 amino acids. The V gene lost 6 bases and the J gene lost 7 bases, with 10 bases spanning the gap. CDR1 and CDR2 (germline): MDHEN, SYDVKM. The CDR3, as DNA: TGTGCCAGCAGGGTGGGGGGGCAGCCCCAGCATTTT. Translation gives CASRVGGQPQHF.

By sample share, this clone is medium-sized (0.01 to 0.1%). The CDR3 sequence: CASSQEDRGWTEAFF. For the CDR3, the DNA is TGCGCCAGCAGCCAAGAGGACAGGGGTTGGACTGAAGCTTTCTTT. The chain is built from TRBV4-3 and TRBJ1-1; 9 nucleotides agree with TRBD1. Germline CDR1 reads LGHNA; CDR2 reads YSLEER. V was clipped by 0 bases and J by 5 bases; unmatched bases: 4. This CDR3 has 15 residues.

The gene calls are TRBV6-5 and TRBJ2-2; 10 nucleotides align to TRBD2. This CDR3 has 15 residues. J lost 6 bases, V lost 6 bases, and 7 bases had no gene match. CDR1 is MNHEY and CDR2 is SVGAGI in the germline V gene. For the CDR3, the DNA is TGTGCCAGCAGGACTAGCGGGTTAGTCGCCGGGGAGCTGTTTTTT. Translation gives CASRTSGLVAGELFF.

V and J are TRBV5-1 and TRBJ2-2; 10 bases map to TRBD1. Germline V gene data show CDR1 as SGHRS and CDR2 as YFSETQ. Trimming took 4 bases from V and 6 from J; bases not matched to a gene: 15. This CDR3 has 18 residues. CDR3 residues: CASSEAPGQGRFPGELFF. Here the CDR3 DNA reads TGCGCCAGCAGCGAGGCGCCGGGACAGGGGAGATTTCCCGGGGAGCTGTTTTTT.

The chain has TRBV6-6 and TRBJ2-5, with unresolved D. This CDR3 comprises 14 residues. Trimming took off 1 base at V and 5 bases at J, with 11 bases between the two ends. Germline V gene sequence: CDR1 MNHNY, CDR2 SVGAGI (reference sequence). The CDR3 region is CASSYFPGMETQYF. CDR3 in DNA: TGTGCCAGCAGTTACTTTCCGGGTATGGAGACCCAGTACTTC.

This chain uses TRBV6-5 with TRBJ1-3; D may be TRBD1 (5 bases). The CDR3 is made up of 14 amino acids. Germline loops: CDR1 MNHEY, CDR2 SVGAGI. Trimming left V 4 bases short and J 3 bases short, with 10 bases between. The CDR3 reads CASSSGGVGNTIYF. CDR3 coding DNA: TGTGCCAGCAGTTCCGGAGGGGTTGGAAACACCATATATTTT.

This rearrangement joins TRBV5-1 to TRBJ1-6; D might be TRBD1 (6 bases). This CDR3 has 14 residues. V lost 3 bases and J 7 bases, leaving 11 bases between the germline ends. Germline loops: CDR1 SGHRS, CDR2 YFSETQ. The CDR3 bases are TGCGCCAGCAGCTCATACGGACAGAATTCACCCCTCCACTTT. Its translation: CASSSYGQNSPLHF.

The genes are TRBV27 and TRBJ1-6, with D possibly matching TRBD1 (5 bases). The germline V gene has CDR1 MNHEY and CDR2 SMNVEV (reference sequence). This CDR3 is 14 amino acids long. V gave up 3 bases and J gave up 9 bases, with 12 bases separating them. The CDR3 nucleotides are TGTGCCAGCAGTTTCAGGGCTTTTGGTTCACCCCTCCACTTT. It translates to CASSFRAFGSPLHF.

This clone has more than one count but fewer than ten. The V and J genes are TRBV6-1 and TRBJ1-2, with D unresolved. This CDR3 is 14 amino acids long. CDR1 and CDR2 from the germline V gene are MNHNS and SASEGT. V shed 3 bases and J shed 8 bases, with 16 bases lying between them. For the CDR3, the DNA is TGTGCCAGCAGTGACACCCAGACTCCTGGGGGCTACACCTTC. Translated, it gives CASSDTQTPGGYTF.

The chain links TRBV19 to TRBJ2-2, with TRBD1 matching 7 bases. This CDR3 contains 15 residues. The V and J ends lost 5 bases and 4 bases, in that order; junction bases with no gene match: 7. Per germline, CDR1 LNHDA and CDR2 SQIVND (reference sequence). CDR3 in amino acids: CASSSGSGGTGELFF. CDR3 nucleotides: TGTGCCAGTAGTTCGGGGTCAGGGGGCACCGGGGAGCTGTTTTTT.

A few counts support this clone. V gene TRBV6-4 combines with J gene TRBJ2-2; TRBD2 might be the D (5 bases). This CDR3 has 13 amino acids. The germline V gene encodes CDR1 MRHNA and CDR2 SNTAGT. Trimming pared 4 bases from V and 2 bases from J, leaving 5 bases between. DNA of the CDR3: TGTGCCAGCAGTGGGACTAACACCGGGGAGCTGTTTTTT. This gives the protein CASSGTNTGELFF.

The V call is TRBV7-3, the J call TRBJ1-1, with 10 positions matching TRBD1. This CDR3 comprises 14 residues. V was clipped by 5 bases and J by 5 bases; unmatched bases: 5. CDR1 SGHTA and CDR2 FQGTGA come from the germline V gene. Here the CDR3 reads CASSPDRGRTEAFF. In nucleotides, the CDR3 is TGTGCCAGCAGCCCGGACAGGGGGAGGACTGAAGCTTTCTTT.

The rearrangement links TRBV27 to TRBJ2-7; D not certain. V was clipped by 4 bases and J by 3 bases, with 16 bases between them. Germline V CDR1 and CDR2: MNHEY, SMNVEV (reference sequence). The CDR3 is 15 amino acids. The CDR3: CASSSYMGSYYEQYF. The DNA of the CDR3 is TGTGCCAGCAGTTCGTACATGGGCAGCTACTACGAGCAGTACTTC.

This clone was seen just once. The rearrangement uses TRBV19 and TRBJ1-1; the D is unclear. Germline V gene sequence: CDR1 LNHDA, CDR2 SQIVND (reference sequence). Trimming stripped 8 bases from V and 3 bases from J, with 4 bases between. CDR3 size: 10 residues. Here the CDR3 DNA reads TGTGCCAGTGGAGACACTGAAGCTTTCTTT. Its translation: CASGDTEAFF.

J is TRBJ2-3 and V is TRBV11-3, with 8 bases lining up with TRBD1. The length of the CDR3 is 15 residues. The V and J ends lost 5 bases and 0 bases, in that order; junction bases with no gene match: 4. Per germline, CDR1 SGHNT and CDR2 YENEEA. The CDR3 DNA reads TGTGCCAGCAGCCTTAGACAGGGGAGCACAGATACGCAGTATTTT. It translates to CASSLRQGSTDTQYF.

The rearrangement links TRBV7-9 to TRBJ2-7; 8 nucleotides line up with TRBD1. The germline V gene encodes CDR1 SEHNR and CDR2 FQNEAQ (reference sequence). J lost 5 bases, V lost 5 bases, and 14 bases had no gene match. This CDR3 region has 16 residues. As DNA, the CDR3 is TGTGCCAGCAGCCCTCAACCGGGCAGGGGGCAGGACGAGCAGTACTTC. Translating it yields CASSPQPGRGQDEQYF.

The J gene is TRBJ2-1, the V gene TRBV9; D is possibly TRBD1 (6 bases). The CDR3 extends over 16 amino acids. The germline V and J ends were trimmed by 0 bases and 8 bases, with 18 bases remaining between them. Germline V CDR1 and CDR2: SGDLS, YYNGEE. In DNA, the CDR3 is TGTGCCAGCAGCGTAGAGGCTAGCTTCGCAGGGGATGAGCAGTTCTTC. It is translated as CASSVEASFAGDEQFF.

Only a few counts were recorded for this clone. CDR3 bases: TGTGCCAGCAGCATCGACAGCTCCTACAATGAGCAGTTCTTC. Residues: CASSIDSSYNEQFF. The V call is TRBV7-2, the J call TRBJ2-1; TRBD1 is a possible D gene (5 bases). V lost 5 bases, J lost 0 bases, and 8 bases lay in between. CDR1 is SGHTA and CDR2 is FQGNSA in the germline V gene. This CDR3 has 14 residues.

The DNA of the CDR3 is TGTGCCAGCAGACTCGGGACAACATCCTACGAGCAGTACTTC. It encodes CASRLGTTSYEQYF. The rearrangement links TRBV27 to TRBJ2-7, with D perhaps matching TRBD1 (6 bases). The V end lost 6 bases, the J end lost 1 base, and 13 bases lay between the germline ends. This CDR3 comprises 14 residues. The V gene's germline CDR1 is MNHEY and CDR2 SMNVEV (reference sequence).

CDR3 DNA: TGTGCCAGCACCTTACCCGAAGAGACCGGCAGGGGCACAGATACGCAGTATTTT. It translates to CASTLPEETGRGTDTQYF. This chain uses TRBV28 with TRBJ2-3; D is perhaps TRBD1 (5 bases). Trimming removed 7 bases from V and 1 base from J, with 24 bases in between. CDR3 length: 18 amino acids. Germline V CDR1 and CDR2: MDHEN, SYDVKM.

The chain's CDR3 is CASSTRTGVTDEQYF. CDR3 bases: TGTGCCAGCAGCACGAGGACAGGGGTTACCGACGAGCAGTACTTC. The V and J genes are TRBV9 and TRBJ2-7; 9 bases match TRBD1. CDR3 size: 15 residues. V was clipped by 4 bases and J by 5 bases; unmatched bases: 10. The germline CDR1 and CDR2 sequences are SGDLS and YYNGEE.

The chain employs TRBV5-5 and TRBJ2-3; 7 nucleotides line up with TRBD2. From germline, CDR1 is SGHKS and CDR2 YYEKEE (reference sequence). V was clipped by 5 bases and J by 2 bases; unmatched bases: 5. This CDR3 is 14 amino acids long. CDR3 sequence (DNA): TGTGCCAGCAGGAAACTAGCGTCCACAGATACGCAGTATTTT. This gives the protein CASRKLASTDTQYF.

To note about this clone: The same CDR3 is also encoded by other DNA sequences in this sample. CDR3 DNA: TGTGCCAGCAGCGTAGGAGGGGCCAAAAACATTCAGTACTTC. This translates into CASSVGGAKNIQYF. J is TRBJ2-4 and V is TRBV9, with D possibly being TRBD2 (5 bases). The CDR3 has 14 amino acids. Trimming took off 0 bases at V and 1 base at J, with 5 bases between the two ends. CDR1 and CDR2 from the germline V gene are SGDLS and YYNGEE.

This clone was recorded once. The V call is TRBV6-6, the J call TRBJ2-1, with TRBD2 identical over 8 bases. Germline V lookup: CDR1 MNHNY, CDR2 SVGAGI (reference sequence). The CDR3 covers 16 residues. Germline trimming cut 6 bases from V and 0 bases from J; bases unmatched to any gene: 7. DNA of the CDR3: TGTGCCAGCAGCCATATAGCGGGGAGCTCCTACAATGAGCAGTTCTTC. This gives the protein CASSHIAGSSYNEQFF.